These 27 T cell receptor beta chains share one sample of origin, sequenced in a study of CD8+ T cells in alopecia areata listed by TCRdb under 2018. The library was built by means of the immunoSEQ multiplex PCR assay. For TCR sequencing, RNA was extracted from every sample and reverse transcribed into cDNA to serve as template. TCRdb holds this immuneACCESS table with in-frame rearrangements only. Some clones are missing; in checked studies, unresolved V genes explain under half, and the rest has no known cause. For this sample there are tens of thousands of clones; around 71% appear just once. Jointly, the top ten make up around a sixth of the sample. The treatment or condition label corresponds to: oral pan-JAK inhibitor, 5-10 mg twice daily. The specimen comprised CD8+ T cells sorted from blood, sampled at approximately week 42, from a patient treated with tofacitinib. These receptors originate from a human donor with alopecia areata.

This clone has just a few counts. Here the CDR3 reads CASSLSGEPYEQYF. The CDR3 nucleotides are TGTGCCAGCAGTTTATCAGGGGAACCCTACGAGCAGTACTTC. The chain employs TRBV27 and TRBJ2-7; possible D gene TRBD1, 5 bases. There are 14 residues in the CDR3. Trimming shortened V by 0 bases and J by 2 bases, and 8 bases separated the two germline ends. The germline V gene has CDR1 MNHEY and CDR2 SMNVEV (reference sequence).

The V and J genes are TRBV7-9 and TRBJ1-2; D gene ambiguous. The CDR3 sequence is 14 residues long. V was pared by 6 bases and J by 4 bases, with 15 bases between. CDR1 and CDR2 (germline): SEHNR, FQNEAQ (reference sequence). This CDR3 is CASRPYFQGYGYTF. CDR3 nucleotides: TGTGCCAGCAGACCTTATTTCCAAGGCTATGGCTACACCTTC.

The CDR3 spells CASSPRRGGSLYF. CDR3 DNA: TGTGCCAGCAGCCCTAGACGAGGTGGGAGCTTGTACTTC. This sequence joins TRBV25-1 and TRBJ2-5; TRBD2 is a possible D gene (5 bases). This CDR3 has 13 residues. The germline V gene has CDR1 MGHDK and CDR2 SYGVNS. V was shortened by 6 bases and J by 13 bases, with 21 bases between the two germline ends.

The CDR3 coding sequence is TGTGCCAGCGCGGGGTCGGCACGGCAAGGACTAAATCAGCCCCAGCATTTT. Amino acid sequence: CASAGSARQGLNQPQHF. The chain carries TRBV2 and TRBJ1-5, with unresolved D. Germline CDR1 is SNHLY and CDR2 is FYNNEI. The CDR3 length is 17 residues. V was pared by 8 bases and J by 4 bases, with 24 bases between.

This chain links TRBV30 with TRBJ1-1; 7 nucleotides line up with TRBD1. The germline gives CDR1 GTSNPN, CDR2 SVGIG (reference sequence). Germline trimming cut 3 bases from V and 3 bases from J; bases unmatched to any gene: 10. The CDR3 contains 15 residues. The DNA of the CDR3 is TGTGCCTGGAGGGAAACAGGGGAAGGGTACACTGAAGCTTTCTTT. Its translation is CAWRETGEGYTEAFF.

There are a few counts of this clone. The chain carries TRBV27 and TRBJ1-2, with 7 positions matching TRBD1. This CDR3 comprises 14 residues. V was clipped by 6 bases and J by 5 bases; unmatched bases: 9. From germline, CDR1 is MNHEY and CDR2 SMNVEV (reference sequence). This CDR3 reads CASRETGVGYGYTF. Written as DNA, the CDR3 is TGTGCCAGCAGGGAAACAGGGGTCGGGTATGGCTACACCTTC.

The genes are TRBV9 and TRBJ2-7, with no clear D. Trimming cost V 4 bases and J 4 bases, with 12 bases left between them. The length of the CDR3 is 13 residues. Germline-derived CDR1 and CDR2 are SGDLS and YYNGEE. This chain's CDR3 is CASSTGSHYEQYF. The CDR3 DNA reads TGTGCCAGCAGCACGGGTTCCCATTACGAGCAGTACTTC.

The chain uses TRBV4-3 and TRBJ2-2, with D possibly TRBD1 on 7 matching bases. V shed 3 bases and J shed 3 bases, with 8 bases lying between them. The germline CDR1 and CDR2 sequences are LGHNA and YSLEER. The CDR3 covers 14 residues. CDR3 in DNA: TGCGCCAGCAGCCACAGGGGGGACACCGGGGAGCTGTTTTTT. Translation: CASSHRGDTGELFF.

The chain uses TRBV7-9 and TRBJ2-7, with D unclear. V lost 4 bases to trimming and J lost 4 bases, with 8 bases between them. The CDR3 loop spans 12 amino acids. CDR1 is SEHNR, CDR2 FQNEAQ, per germline (reference sequence). The CDR3 DNA is TGTGCCAGCAGCTCGAGGAATTACGAGCAGTACTTC. It codes for CASSSRNYEQYF. Using reference TRBV7-9 and TRBJ2-7 for the parts outside the CDR3, the full variable domain is DTGVSQNPRHKITKRGQNVTFRCDPISEHNRLYWYRQTLGQGPEFLTYFQNEAQLEKSRLLSDRFSAERPKGSFSTLEIQRTEQGDSAMYLCASSSRNYEQYFGPGTRLTVT.

A few counts support this clone. The rearrangement joins TRBV7-3 to TRBJ2-7; D gene unclear. The germline CDR1 and CDR2 sequences are SGHTA and FQGTGA. The CDR3 has 14 amino acids. Trimming removed 6 bases from V and 0 bases from J, with 12 bases in between. CDR3 coding DNA: TGTGCCAGCAGGACTCGCGGAACCTCCTACGAGCAGTACTTC. Translated: CASRTRGTSYEQYF.

The chain is built from TRBV27 and TRBJ1-4; no firm D call. V lost 1 base to trimming and J lost 7 bases, with 7 bases between them. The CDR3 extends over 13 amino acids. In germline, CDR1 is MNHEY, CDR2 SMNVEV (reference sequence). CDR3 nucleotides: TGTGCCAGCAGTTTATATCCGGCTGAAAAACTGTTTTTT. Encoded protein: CASSLYPAEKLFF.

V and J are TRBV27 and TRBJ1-5; 8 bases match TRBD1. The junction had 7 bases not matched to a gene; V was cut back by 0 bases and J by 6 bases. Looked up from germline, CDR1 is MNHEY and CDR2 is SMNVEV (reference sequence). CDR3 length equals 16 residues. For the CDR3, the DNA is TGTGCCAGCAGTTTATCGAGGACAGGGCTCGGTCAGCCCCAGCATTTT. As protein: CASSLSRTGLGQPQHF.

The V gene is TRBV9, the J gene TRBJ2-3; D not certain. This CDR3 has 15 residues. Germline V lookup: CDR1 SGDLS, CDR2 YYNGEE. Trimming took off 0 bases at V and 1 base at J, with 9 bases between the two ends. The DNA of the CDR3 is TGTGCCAGCAGCGTAGAACCAGCCGGCACAGATACGCAGTATTTT. It is translated as CASSVEPAGTDTQYF.

The J gene is TRBJ1-1, the V gene TRBV5-6; D gene ambiguous. Germline values: CDR1 SGHDT, CDR2 YYEEEE. This CDR3 region has 14 residues. Trimming removed 0 bases at V and 11 bases at J, with 17 bases between. In DNA form, the CDR3 reads TGTGCCAGCAGCTTGGGAGACGTAGATAAATTGGCTTTCTTT. Protein product: CASSLGDVDKLAFF.

This clone has a single count. The rearrangement joins TRBV4-3 to TRBJ1-2; perhaps TRBD1 as D (5 bases). This CDR3 spans 17 amino acids. In germline, CDR1 is LGHNA, CDR2 YSLEER. V shed 0 bases and J shed 6 bases, with 20 bases lying between them. CDR3 in amino acids: CASSQDPGQALSHGYTF. The CDR3 region has the DNA TGCGCCAGCAGCCAAGATCCCGGACAAGCCCTATCCCATGGCTACACCTTC.

CDR3 nucleotides: TGTGCCAGCAGCGAAGTATCATACGGAGATACGCAGTATTTT. Translation gives CASSEVSYGDTQYF. The rearrangement uses TRBV7-8 and TRBJ2-3; D is undetermined. Germline V gene data show CDR1 as SGHVS and CDR2 as FQNEAQ. The CDR3 totals 14 residues. The V end lost 5 bases, the J end lost 5 bases, and 14 bases lay between the germline ends. Full variable domain (remainder filled in from reference TRBV7-8 and TRBJ2-3): GAGVSQSPRYKVAKRGQDVALRCDPISGHVSLFWYQQALGQGPEFLTYFQNEAQLDKSGLPSDRFFAERPEGSVSTLKIQRTQQEDSAVYLCASSEVSYGDTQYFGPGTRLTVL.

V is TRBV7-2 and J is TRBJ1-6; D unclear. The V gene lost 6 bases and the J gene lost 10 bases, with 13 bases spanning the gap. Germline V gives CDR1 SGHTA, CDR2 FQGNSA. The CDR3 is 13 residues long. Written as DNA, the CDR3 is TGTGCCAGCAGTCTAATGATGGGGTCACCCCTCCACTTT. Translating gives CASSLMMGSPLHF.

CDR3 DNA: TGTGCCAGCAGCGTAGGCGGGGGACAGGCGAACACTGAAGCTTTCTTT. This translates into CASSVGGGQANTEAFF. The V and J genes are TRBV9 and TRBJ1-1; 8 bases fit TRBD1. Unmatched junction bases numbered 5, after V lost 0 bases and J lost 1 base. Germline loops: CDR1 SGDLS, CDR2 YYNGEE. The CDR3 totals 16 residues.

The V gene is TRBV9, the J gene TRBJ2-1; either TRBD1 or TRBD2 may supply D (6 bases each). The ends were cut back, 0 bases at V and 1 base at J, with 8 bases in the middle. Germline lookup yields CDR1 SGDLS and CDR2 YYNGEE. CDR3 size: 15 residues. The CDR3, as DNA: TGTGCCAGCAGCGTAGCGGGGGCGTCCTACAATGAGCAGTTCTTC. It encodes CASSVAGASYNEQFF.

The CDR3, as DNA: TGCAGTGCCGGGACTAACATTCAGTACTTC. This codes for CSAGTNIQYF. This sequence joins TRBV20-1 and TRBJ2-4; possible D gene TRBD2, 6 bases. From germline, CDR1 is DFQATT and CDR2 SNEGSKA (reference sequence). Trimming took off 6 bases at V and 7 bases at J, with 7 bases between the two ends. CDR3 length equals 10 residues.

The gene calls are TRBV23-1 and TRBJ1-2; maybe TRBD1 (5 bases). TRBV23-1 is sorted into the ORF group, with uncertain function. The CDR3 spans 14 residues. The V end was cut by 4 bases, the J end by 6 bases, with 15 bases between. The CDR3 DNA reads as TGCGCCAGCAGTCCGTTGGGGGGGGAAGATGGCTACACCTTC. Amino acids: CASSPLGGEDGYTF.

This rearrangement joins TRBV27 to TRBJ2-3; D ambiguous. Germline CDR1 reads MNHEY; CDR2 reads SMNVEV (reference sequence). The CDR3 runs 12 residues. V was pared by 0 bases and J by 9 bases, with 7 bases between. In DNA, the CDR3 is TGTGCCAGCAGTTTATCCCCTGGGACGCAGTATTTT. Its protein is CASSLSPGTQYF.

The CDR3 region has the DNA TGCGCCAGCAGCTTACGGCAGGGGGTGGACACTGAAGCTTTCTTT. This codes for CASSLRQGVDTEAFF. The chain combines TRBV5-1 with TRBJ1-1; TRBD1 aligns across 7 bases. CDR3 length: 15 amino acids. The V and J ends lost 2 bases and 3 bases, in that order; junction bases with no gene match: 7. Germline V gives CDR1 SGHRS, CDR2 YFSETQ.

V is TRBV29-1 and J is TRBJ2-3; D remains ambiguous. CDR3 length equals 10 residues. Trimming removed 5 bases from V and 4 bases from J, with 4 bases in between. Germline V lookup: CDR1 SQVTM, CDR2 ANQGSEA. CDR3 nucleotides: TGCAGCGTTACTTCAGATACGCAGTATTTT. Its protein is CSVTSDTQYF.

This chain connects TRBV10-2 to TRBJ1-2, with 8 nucleotides matching TRBD1. The CDR3 runs 14 residues. The germline CDR1 and CDR2 sequences are WSHSY and SAAADI. With 0 bases clipped from V and 6 bases from J, the junction kept 3 bases outside the gene matches. CDR3 protein: CASSESGTGHGYTF. The CDR3 DNA is TGCGCCAGCAGTGAGTCAGGGACAGGTCATGGCTACACCTTC.

The chain joins TRBV19 to TRBJ1-1; unclear D gene. With 7 bases removed from V and 1 base from J, the gap between germline ends came to 13 bases. Germline CDR1 LNHDA, CDR2 SQIVND (reference sequence). The CDR3 extends over 14 amino acids. For the CDR3, the DNA is TGTGCCAGTACCCAAGCAGGAGGGAACACTGAAGCTTTCTTT. This sequence encodes CASTQAGGNTEAFF.

This sequence joins TRBV9 and TRBJ2-1, with 10 nucleotides matching TRBD1. V shed 0 bases, J shed 7 bases, and the junction held 4 bases outside the gene matches. CDR3 length: 15 amino acids. Germline V gene data show CDR1 as SGDLS and CDR2 as YYNGEE. As DNA, the CDR3 is TGTGCCAGCAGCGTAGGCGGGGACAGGGGTAATGAGCAGTTCTTC. It yields the protein CASSVGGDRGNEQFF. Filled out from reference TRBV9 and TRBJ2-1, the complete variable domain reads DSGVTQTPKHLITATGQRVTLRCSPRSGDLSVYWYQQSLDQGLQFLIQYYNGEERAKGNILERFSAQQFPDLHSELNLSSLELGDSALYFCASSVGGDRGNEQFFGPGTRLTVL.